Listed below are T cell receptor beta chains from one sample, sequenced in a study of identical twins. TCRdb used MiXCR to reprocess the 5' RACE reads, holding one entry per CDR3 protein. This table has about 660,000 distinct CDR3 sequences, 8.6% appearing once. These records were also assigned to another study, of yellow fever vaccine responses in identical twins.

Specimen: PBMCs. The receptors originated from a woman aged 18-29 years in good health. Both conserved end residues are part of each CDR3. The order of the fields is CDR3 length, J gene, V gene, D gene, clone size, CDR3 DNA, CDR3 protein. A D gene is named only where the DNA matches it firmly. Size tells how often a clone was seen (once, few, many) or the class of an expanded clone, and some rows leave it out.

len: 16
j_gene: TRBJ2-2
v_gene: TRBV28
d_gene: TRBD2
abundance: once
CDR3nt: TGTGCCACCTTCACTAGCGGGGGGACGAACACCGGGGAGCTGTTTTTT
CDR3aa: CATFTSGGTNTGELFF

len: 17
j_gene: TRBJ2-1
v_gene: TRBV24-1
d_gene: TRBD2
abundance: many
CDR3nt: TGTGCCACCAGTGATTCTATTATGCGGGGGGACTACAATGAGCAGTTCTTC
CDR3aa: CATSDSIMRGDYNEQFF

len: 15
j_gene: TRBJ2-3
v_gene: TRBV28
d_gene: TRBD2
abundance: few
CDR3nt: TGTGCCAGCAGTTTATCTAGCGGGGGCCGGGATACGCAGTATTTT
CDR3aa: CASSLSSGGRDTQYF

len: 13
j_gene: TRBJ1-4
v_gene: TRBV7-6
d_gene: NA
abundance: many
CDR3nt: TGTGCCAGCAGCCCGGTTGGCGATGAAAAACTGTTTTTT
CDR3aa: CASSPVGDEKLFF

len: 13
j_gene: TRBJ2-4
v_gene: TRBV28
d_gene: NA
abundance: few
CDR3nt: TGTGCCAGCAGTTTCACAGCCAAAAACATTCAGTACTTC
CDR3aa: CASSFTAKNIQYF

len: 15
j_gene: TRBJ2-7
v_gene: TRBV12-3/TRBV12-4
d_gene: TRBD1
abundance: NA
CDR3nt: TGTGCCAGCAGCACCGGGACAGGGGAGATATACGAGCAGTACTTC
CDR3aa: CASSTGTGEIYEQYF

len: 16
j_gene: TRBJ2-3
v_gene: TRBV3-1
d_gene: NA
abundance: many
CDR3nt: TGTGCCAGCAGCCAAGTTCGAGGGGGGGCATCTGATACGCAGTATTTT
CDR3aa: CASSQVRGGASDTQYF

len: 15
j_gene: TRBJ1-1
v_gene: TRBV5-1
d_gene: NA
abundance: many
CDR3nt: TGCGCCAGCAGCTTGGTAGGGGACTCGAACACTGAAGCTTTCTTT
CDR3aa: CASSLVGDSNTEAFF

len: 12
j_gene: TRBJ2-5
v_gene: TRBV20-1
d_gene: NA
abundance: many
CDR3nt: TGCAGCGCTTCACTCGGGGTGGAGACCCAGTACTTC
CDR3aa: CSASLGVETQYF

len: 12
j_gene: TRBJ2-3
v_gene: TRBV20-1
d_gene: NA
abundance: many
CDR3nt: TGCAGTGCCCCGGACAACACAGATACGCAGTATTTT
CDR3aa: CSAPDNTDTQYF

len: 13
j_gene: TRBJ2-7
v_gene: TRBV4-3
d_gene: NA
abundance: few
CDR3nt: TGCGCCAGCAGCCAAGATCTTAGCGGCGAGCAGTACTTC
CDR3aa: CASSQDLSGEQYF

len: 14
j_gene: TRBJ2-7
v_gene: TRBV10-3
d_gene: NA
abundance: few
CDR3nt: TGTGCCATCAGTGTGAAGGCAGGGTCGCACGAGCAGTACTTC
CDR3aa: CAISVKAGSHEQYF

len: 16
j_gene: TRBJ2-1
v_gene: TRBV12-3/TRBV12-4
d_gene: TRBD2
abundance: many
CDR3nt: TGTGCCAGCAGTTTTAAAGCGGGAGTATCCTACAATGAGCAGTTCTTC
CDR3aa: CASSFKAGVSYNEQFF

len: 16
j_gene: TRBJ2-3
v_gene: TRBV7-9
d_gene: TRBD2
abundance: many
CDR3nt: TGTGCCAGCAGCCCCGGACTAGCGGGGGGGGCGGATACGCAGTATTTT
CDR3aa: CASSPGLAGGADTQYF

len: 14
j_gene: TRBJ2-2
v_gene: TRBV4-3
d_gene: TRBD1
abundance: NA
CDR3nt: TGCGCCAGCAGCCCCCGGACAGGTTTGGGGGAGCTGTTTTTT
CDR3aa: CASSPRTGLGELFF

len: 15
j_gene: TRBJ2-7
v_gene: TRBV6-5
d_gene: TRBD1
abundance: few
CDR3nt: TGTGCCAGCAGTTGGACAGGGCAATTAGCCTACGAGCAGTACTTC
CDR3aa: CASSWTGQLAYEQYF

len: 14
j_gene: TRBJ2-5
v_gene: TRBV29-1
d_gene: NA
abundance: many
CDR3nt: TGCAGCTACAAACAGGGTGTTGATCGACAGACCCAGTACTTC
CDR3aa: CSYKQGVDRQTQYF

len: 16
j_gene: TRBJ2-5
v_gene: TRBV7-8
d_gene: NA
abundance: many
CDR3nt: TGTGCCAGCAGCAAAGGGCAACAGGGCTGGGAAGAGACCCAGTACTTC
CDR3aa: CASSKGQQGWEETQYF

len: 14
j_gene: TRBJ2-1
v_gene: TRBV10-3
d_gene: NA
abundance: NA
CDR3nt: TGTGCCATCAGTGTGGTAGCGGTTGACAATGAGCAGTTCTTC
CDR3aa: CAISVVAVDNEQFF

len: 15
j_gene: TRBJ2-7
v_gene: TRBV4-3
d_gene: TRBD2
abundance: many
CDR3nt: TGCGCCAGCAGCCGGGAGAGCGGGAGCTCCTACGAGCAGTACTTC
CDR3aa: CASSRESGSSYEQYF

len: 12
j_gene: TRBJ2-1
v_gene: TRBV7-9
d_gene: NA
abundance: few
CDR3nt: TGTGCCAGCAGCTCGCCAGGGGGGGTCCAGTTCTTC
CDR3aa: CASSSPGGVQFF

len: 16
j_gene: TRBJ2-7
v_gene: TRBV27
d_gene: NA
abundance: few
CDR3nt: TGTGCCAGCAGTCCAGATTACGGATACGGCCCCTACGAGCAGTACTTC
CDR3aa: CASSPDYGYGPYEQYF

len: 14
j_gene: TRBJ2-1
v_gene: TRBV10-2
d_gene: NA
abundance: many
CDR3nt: TGCGCCACCAGCCAAGGGACAAGCTACAATGAGCAGTTCTTC
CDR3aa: CATSQGTSYNEQFF

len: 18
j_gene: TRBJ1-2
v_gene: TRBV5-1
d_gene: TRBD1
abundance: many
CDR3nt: TGCGCCAGGGTACGTCTTCCGGGACAGGGTTTTCGGAACTATGGCTACACCTTC
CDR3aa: CARVRLPGQGFRNYGYTF

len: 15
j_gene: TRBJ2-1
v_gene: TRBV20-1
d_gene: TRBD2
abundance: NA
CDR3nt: TGCAGTGCTAGCCCTTTATCAGCGGGGGCACTTGAGCAGTTCTTC
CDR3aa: CSASPLSAGALEQFF

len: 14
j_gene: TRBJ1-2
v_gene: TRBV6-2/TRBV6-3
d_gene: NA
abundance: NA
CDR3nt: TGTGCCAGCACCTACGCCGGGGCAGGCTATGGCTACACCTTC
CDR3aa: CASTYAGAGYGYTF

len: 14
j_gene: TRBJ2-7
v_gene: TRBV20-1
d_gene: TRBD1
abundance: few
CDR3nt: TGCAGTGCTAGTTCGGCAGGGGGCTCCTACGAGCAGTACTTC
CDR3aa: CSASSAGGSYEQYF

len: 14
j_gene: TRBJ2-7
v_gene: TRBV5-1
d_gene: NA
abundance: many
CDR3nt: TGCGCCAGCAGCTTGGGATGGGGCTTGTACGAGCAGTACTTC
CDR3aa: CASSLGWGLYEQYF

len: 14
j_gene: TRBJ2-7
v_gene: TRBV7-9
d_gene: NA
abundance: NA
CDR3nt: TGTGCCAGCAGCCGTTACAGGGACTCCTACGAGCAGTACTTC
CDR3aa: CASSRYRDSYEQYF

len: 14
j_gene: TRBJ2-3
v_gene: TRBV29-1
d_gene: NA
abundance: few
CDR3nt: TGCAGCGTCGCTCGGGGAGATCGCACAGATACGCAGTATTTT
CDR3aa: CSVARGDRTDTQYF

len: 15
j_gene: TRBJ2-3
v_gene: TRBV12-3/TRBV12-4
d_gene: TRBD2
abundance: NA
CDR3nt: TGTGCCAGCAGCCCGTTAGCGGGAGCTGAAGATACGCAGTATTTT
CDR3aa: CASSPLAGAEDTQYF

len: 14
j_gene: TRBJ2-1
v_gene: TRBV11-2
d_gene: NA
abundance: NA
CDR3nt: TGTGCCAGCAGGATCAGGGCGGGTGTCGACGAGCAGTTCTTC
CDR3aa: CASRIRAGVDEQFF

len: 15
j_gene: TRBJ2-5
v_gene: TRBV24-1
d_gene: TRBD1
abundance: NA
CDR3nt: TGTGCCACCAGTGATTTGGGGGACAGCCAAGAGACCCAGTACTTC
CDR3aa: CATSDLGDSQETQYF

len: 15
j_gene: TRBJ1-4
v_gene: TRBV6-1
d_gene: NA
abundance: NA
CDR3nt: TGTGCCAGCAGGGCCCCAGGACGGGAATCTGAAAAACTGTTTTTT
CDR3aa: CASRAPGRESEKLFF

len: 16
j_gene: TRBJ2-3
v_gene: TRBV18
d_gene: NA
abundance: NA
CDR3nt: TGTGCCAGCTCACCACCCCTAGGATTTGCGGCAGATACGCAGTATTTT
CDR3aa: CASSPPLGFAADTQYF

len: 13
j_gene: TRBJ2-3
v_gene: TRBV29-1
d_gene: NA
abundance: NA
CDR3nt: TGCAGCGTTGACGGGGACCTCACAGATACGCAGTATTTT
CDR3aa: CSVDGDLTDTQYF

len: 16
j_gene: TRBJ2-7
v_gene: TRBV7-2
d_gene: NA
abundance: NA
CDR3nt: TGTGCCAGCAGCGCCCAGGCTGGGACGGATACCTACGAGCAGTACTTC
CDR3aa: CASSAQAGTDTYEQYF

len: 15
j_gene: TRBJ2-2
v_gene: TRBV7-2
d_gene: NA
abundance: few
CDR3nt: TGTGCCAGCAGCTTAGACGGACTCTACACCGGGGAGCTGTTTTTT
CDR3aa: CASSLDGLYTGELFF

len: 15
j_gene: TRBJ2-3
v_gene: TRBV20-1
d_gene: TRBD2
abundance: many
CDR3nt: TGCAGTGCTAGTGGACTAGCGGGACGGACAGATACGCAGTATTTT
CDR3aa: CSASGLAGRTDTQYF

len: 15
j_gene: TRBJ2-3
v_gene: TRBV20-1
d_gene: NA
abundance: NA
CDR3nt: TGCAGTGCTAAGACGGGGAGGCATCTTACAGATACGCAGTATTTT
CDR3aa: CSAKTGRHLTDTQYF

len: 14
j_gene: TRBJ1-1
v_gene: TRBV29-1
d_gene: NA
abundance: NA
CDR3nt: TGCAGCGTTGAGGTGCGCGGGCGGACCACTGAAGCTTTCTTT
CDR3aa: CSVEVRGRTTEAFF

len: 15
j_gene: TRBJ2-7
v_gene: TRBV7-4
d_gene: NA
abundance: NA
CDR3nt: TGTGCCAGCATCCTTCCAACGACCAGCTCCTACGAGCAGTACTTC
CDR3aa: CASILPTTSSYEQYF

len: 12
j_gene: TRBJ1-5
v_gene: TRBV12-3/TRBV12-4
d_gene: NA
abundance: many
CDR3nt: TGTGCCAGCAGCTCGAAGGATCAGCCCCAGCATTTT
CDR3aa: CASSSKDQPQHF

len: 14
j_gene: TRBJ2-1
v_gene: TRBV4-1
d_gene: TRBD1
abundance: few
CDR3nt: TGCGCCAGCAGCCATGGGACAGGGTACAATGAGCAGTTCTTC
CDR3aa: CASSHGTGYNEQFF

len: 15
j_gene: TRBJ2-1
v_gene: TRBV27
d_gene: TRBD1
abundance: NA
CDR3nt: TGTGCCAGCAGTTGGGACAGGGCAGGTGGCAATGAGCAGTTCTTC
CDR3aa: CASSWDRAGGNEQFF

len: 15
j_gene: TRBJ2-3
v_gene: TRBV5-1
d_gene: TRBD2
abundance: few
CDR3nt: TGCGCCAGCAGCCCCCGGACTAGCGGGTTAGATACGCAGTATTTT
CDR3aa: CASSPRTSGLDTQYF

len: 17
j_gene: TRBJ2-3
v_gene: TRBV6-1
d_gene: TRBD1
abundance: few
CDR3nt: TGTGCCAGCAGTCCTATGCGAGGGACAGGGGAAACAGATACGCAGTATTTT
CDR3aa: CASSPMRGTGETDTQYF

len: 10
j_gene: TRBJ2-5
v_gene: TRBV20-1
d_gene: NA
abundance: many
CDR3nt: TGCAGTGCTAGAAATGGGACCCAGTACTTC
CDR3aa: CSARNGTQYF

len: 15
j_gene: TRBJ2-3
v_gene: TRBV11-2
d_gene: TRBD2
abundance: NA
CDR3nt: TGTGCCAGCGGATTAGCGGGAGGGCCGTTGGATACGCAGTATTTT
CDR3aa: CASGLAGGPLDTQYF

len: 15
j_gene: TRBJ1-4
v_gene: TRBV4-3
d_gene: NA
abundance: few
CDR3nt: TGCGCCAGCAGCCAAGGCGCAGGAACTAATGAAAAACTGTTTTTT
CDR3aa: CASSQGAGTNEKLFF

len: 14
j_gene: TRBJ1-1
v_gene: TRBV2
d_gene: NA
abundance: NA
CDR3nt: TGTGCCAGCATCGACTTGCGGGAATACACTGAAGCTTTCTTT
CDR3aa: CASIDLREYTEAFF

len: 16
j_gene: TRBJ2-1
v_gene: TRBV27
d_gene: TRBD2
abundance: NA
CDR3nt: TGTGCCAGCAGTCCGTGGATTAGCGGGGGTATCTTTGAGCAGTTCTTC
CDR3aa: CASSPWISGGIFEQFF